Each of the 2 T cell receptor beta chains below was sequenced from the same sample in a study of radiotherapy plus CTLA-4 blockade in lung cancer. TCRdb's copy holds only in-frame clones and misses some; the assay was immunoSEQ multiplex PCR. The sample holds about 49,000 clones, 65% to 85% seen once. The sequences come from peripheral blood, collected from a patient treated with radiotherapy plus ipilimumab. The source of these receptors is a human donor with non-small cell lung cancer who had stable disease on radiotherapy plus ipilimumab.

The genes are TRBV7-9 and TRBJ1-2; D possibly corresponds to TRBD1 (6 bases). The CDR3 is made up of 13 amino acids. V lost 3 bases and J lost 8, with 13 bases in between. CDR1 and CDR2 (germline): SEHNR, FQNEAQ (reference sequence). The CDR3 is CASSFPTGNGYTF. CDR3 coding DNA: TGTGCCAGCAGCTTCCCTACAGGGAACGGCTACACCTTC.

The rearrangement links TRBV29-1 to TRBJ1-2, with 9 bases that match TRBD1. V lost 7 bases and J lost 1; bases outside the gene matches: 10. This CDR3 spans 15 amino acids. CDR1 is SQVTM and CDR2 is ANQGSEA in the germline V gene. CDR3 nucleotides: TGCAGCGGCCATACTCCGGGACAGGGTAACTATGGCTACACCTTC. This encodes CSGHTPGQGNYGYTF.